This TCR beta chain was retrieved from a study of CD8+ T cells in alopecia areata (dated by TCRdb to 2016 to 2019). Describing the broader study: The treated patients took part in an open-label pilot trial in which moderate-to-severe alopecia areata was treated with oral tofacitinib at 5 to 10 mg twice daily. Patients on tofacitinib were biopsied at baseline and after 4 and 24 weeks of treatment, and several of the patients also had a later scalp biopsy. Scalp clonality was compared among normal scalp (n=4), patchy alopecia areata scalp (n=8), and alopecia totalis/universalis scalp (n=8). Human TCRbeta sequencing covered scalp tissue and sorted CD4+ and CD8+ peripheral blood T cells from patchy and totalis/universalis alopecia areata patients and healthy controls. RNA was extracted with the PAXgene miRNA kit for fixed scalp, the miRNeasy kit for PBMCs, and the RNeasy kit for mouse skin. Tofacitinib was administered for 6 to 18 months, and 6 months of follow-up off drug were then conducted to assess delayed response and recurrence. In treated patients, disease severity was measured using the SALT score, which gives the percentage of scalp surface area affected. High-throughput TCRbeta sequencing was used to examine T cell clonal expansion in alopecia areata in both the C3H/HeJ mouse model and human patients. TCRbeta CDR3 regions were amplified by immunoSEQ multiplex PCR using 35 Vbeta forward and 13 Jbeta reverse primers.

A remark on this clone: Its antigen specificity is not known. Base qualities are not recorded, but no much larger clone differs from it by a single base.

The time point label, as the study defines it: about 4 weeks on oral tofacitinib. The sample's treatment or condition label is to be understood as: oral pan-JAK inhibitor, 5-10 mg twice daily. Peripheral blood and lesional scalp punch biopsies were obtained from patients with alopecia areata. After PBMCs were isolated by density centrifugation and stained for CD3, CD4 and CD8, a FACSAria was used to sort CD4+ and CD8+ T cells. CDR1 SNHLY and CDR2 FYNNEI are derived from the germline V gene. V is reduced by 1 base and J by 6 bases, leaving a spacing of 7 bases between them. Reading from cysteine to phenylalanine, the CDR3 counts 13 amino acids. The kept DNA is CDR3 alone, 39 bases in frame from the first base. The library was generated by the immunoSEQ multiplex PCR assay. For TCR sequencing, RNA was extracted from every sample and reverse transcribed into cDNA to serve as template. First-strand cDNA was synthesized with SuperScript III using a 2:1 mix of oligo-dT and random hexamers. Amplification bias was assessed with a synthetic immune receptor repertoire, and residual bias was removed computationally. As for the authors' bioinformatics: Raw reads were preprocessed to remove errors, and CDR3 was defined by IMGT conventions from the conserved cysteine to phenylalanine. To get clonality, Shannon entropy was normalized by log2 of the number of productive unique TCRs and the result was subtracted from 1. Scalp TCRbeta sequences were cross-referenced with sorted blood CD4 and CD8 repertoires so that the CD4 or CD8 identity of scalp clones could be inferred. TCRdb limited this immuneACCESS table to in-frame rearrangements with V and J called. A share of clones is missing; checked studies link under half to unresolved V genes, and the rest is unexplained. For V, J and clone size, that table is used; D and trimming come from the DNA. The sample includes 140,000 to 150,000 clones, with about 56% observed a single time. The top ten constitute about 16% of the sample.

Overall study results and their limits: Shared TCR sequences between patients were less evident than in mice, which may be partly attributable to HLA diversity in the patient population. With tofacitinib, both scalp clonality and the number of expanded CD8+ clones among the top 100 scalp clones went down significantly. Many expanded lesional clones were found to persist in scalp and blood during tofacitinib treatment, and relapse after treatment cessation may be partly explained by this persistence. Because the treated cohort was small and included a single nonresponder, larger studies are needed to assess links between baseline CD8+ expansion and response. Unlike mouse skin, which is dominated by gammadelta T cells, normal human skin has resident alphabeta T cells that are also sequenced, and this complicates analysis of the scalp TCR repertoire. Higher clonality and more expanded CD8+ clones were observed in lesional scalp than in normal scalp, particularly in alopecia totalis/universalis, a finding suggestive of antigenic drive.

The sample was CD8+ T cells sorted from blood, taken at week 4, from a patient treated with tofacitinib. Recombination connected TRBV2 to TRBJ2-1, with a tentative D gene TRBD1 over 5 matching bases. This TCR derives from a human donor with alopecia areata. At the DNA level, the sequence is TGTGCCAGCAGTGAAGAGACAGCCAATGAGCAGTTCTTC. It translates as CASSEETANEQFF. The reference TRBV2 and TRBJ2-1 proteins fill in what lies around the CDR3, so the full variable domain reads EPEVTQTPSHQVTQMGQEVILRCVPISNHLYFYWYRQILGQKVEFLVSFYNNEISEKSEIFDDQFSVERPDGSNFTLKIRSTKLEDSAMYFCASSEETANEQFFGPGTRLTVL.